This T cell receptor (beta chain) was sequenced in a study of T-cell reconstitution after alpha-beta-depleted transplantation in children. Study observations and caveats: Newly produced T cells mostly accounted for T-cell counts and diversity one year post-transplant. Several hundred expanded graft clones reportedly supplied alpha-beta T cells about two months after transplant.

The junction had 2 bases not matched to a gene; V was cut back by 1 base and J by 2 bases. This CDR3 region has 15 residues. Concerning this clonotype itself: Its target is not known.

TCRbeta library construction was performed incorporating unique molecular identifiers. TCRdb used MiXCR to reprocess the PCR reads, holding one entry per CDR3 protein. The sample carries fewer than 700,000 distinct CDR3 sequences, approximately 22% recorded once. The gene calls are TRBV12-3 or TRBV12-4 and TRBJ2-7; 10 bases match TRBD1. This specimen was PBMCs, mostly from graft donor cells, taken 360 days after TCRalphabeta/CD19-depleted stem cell transplant. The clonotype originates from a boy less than two years old who had a stem cell transplant for acute myeloid leukemia, so the T cells may come from the graft donor. The CDR3, as DNA: TGTGCCAGCAGTTTAGGGGACAGGGGACCCTACGAGCAGTACTTC. The encoded protein is CASSLGDRGPYEQYF.